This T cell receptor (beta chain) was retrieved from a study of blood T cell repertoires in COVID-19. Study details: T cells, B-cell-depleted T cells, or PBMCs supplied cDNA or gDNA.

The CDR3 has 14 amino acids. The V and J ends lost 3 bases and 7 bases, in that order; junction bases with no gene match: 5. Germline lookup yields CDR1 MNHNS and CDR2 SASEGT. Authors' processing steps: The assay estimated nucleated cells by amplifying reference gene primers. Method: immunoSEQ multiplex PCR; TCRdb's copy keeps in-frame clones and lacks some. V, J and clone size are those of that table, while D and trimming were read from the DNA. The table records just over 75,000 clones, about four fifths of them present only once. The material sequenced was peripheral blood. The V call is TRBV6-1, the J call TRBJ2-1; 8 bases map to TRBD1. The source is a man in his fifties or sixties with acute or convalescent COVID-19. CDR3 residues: CASSDPGGWNEQFF. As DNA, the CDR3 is TGTGCCAGCAGTGATCCAGGGGGCTGGAATGAGCAGTTCTTC.